One and the same sample provided the 27 T cell receptor beta chains below, sequenced in a study of T cells in localized non-small cell lung cancer. The protocol was immunoSEQ multiplex PCR, while the TCRdb copy is restricted to in-frame clones and leaves out a portion. The sample includes roughly 67,000 clones, just under 85% of them seen just once. This material consisted of peripheral blood, taken before any cancer treatment. Receptors were obtained from a female donor of 60 years or more with stage I lung adenocarcinoma.

The chain carries TRBV6-6 and TRBJ2-7; D may be TRBD2 (5 bases). The germline gives CDR1 MNHNY, CDR2 SVGAGI (reference sequence). The germline V and J ends were trimmed by 0 bases and 4 bases, with 10 bases remaining between them. The CDR3 is made up of 14 amino acids. As DNA, the CDR3 is TGTGCCAGCAGTTACTCCGGGAAGACTTACGAGCAGTACTTC. Protein: CASSYSGKTYEQYF.

V is TRBV11-3 and J is TRBJ1-2; D gene unclear. The CDR3 spans 14 residues. Trimming took off 5 bases at V and 8 bases at J, with 18 bases between the two ends. CDR1 and CDR2 from the germline V gene are SGHNT and YENEEA. The CDR3 sequence: CASSPDPRGGGYTF. The DNA for the CDR3 is TGTGCCAGCAGCCCGGACCCTAGAGGAGGAGGCTACACCTTC.

The chain recombines TRBV7-9 with TRBJ2-3; 10 positions agree with TRBD2. This CDR3 contains 16 residues. Per germline, CDR1 SEHNR and CDR2 FQNEAQ (reference sequence). V lost 2 bases and J lost 2; bases outside the gene matches: 4. The CDR3 nucleotides are TGTGCCAGCAGCTTATTCCTAGCGGGGGACACAGATACGCAGTATTTT. This translates into CASSLFLAGDTDTQYF.

The V gene is TRBV18, the J gene TRBJ1-6, with 8 positions matching TRBD1. Germline trimming cut 4 bases from V and 7 bases from J; bases unmatched to any gene: 3. Germline V lookup: CDR1 KGHSH, CDR2 LQKENI. The CDR3 has 14 residues. The DNA of the CDR3 is TGTGCCAGCTCACGGGACAGGAGAAATTCACCCCTCCACTTT. Its protein is CASSRDRRNSPLHF.

The rearrangement links TRBV5-6 to TRBJ1-4; 10 bases agree with TRBD1. Germline CDR1 SGHDT, CDR2 YYEEEE. This CDR3 spans 15 amino acids. Trimming cost V 4 bases and J 5 bases; bases outside gene matches: 5. The DNA of the CDR3 is TGTGCCAGCAGCCCCTCGACAGGGGGCAATGAAAAACTGTTTTTT. This translates into CASSPSTGGNEKLFF.

This clone was counted ten times or more. V gene TRBV11-2 combines with J gene TRBJ1-1; tentatively, D is TRBD1 (5 bases). This CDR3 is built from 12 residues. Germline assignment: CDR1 SGHAT and CDR2 FQNNGV. Between the trimmed V and J ends, which lost 7 bases and 7 bases, there was a span of 13 bases. CDR3 protein: CASTAGGGEAFF. The CDR3 coding sequence is TGTGCCAGCACCGCCGGGGGGGGTGAAGCTTTCTTT.

The chain uses TRBV10-1 and TRBJ2-3; the D gene is possibly TRBD2 (6 bases). CDR1 and CDR2 (germline): WNHNN, SYGVQD (reference sequence). This CDR3 has 11 residues. The germline V and J ends were trimmed by 9 bases and 9 bases, with 13 bases remaining between them. CDR3 bases: TGCGCCAGTCAAGGGGAGGCGACGCAGTATTTT. Its protein product is CASQGEATQYF.

The gene calls are TRBV21-1 and TRBJ1-1; the table's D call, TRBD1, was not checked against the DNA. TRBV21-1 is recorded as a pseudogene. This CDR3 has 15 amino acids. The CDR3 reads CASSNGQVLNTEAFF. The CDR3 bases are TGTGCCAGCAGCAATGGCCAGGTTCTTAACACTGAAGCTTTCTTT.

This chain links TRBV7-3 with TRBJ2-3; D ambiguous. Per germline, CDR1 SGHTA and CDR2 FQGTGA. The length of the CDR3 is 13 residues. The V end lost 6 bases, the J end lost 4 bases, and 11 bases lay between the germline ends. The CDR3 coding sequence is TGTGCCAGCAGGTCGTATGTCTCAGATACGCAGTATTTT. Translating it yields CASRSYVSDTQYF.

This chain uses TRBV6-5 with TRBJ1-1; 7 bases align to TRBD1. V shed 6 bases and J 7 bases; nucleotides not matched to a gene: 11. Germline V gene data show CDR1 as MNHEY and CDR2 as SVGAGI. The CDR3 length is 14 residues. The CDR3 DNA follows: TGTGCCAGCAGCCCGACAGGGTTTGTCAGTGAAGCTTTCTTT. Amino acids: CASSPTGFVSEAFF.

As regards this clone: In the same sample, other DNA sequences code for this CDR3. The chain joins TRBV2 to TRBJ2-1; 9 nucleotides line up with TRBD2. Germline CDR1 reads SNHLY; CDR2 reads FYNNEI. Trimming removed 6 bases from V and 3 bases from J; junction bases left unmatched: 3. The CDR3 is made up of 14 amino acids. The CDR3 is CASRERGDYNEQFF. CDR3 nucleotides: TGTGCCAGCAGGGAGCGGGGGGACTACAATGAGCAGTTCTTC.

The table lists this clone with many counts. The chain couples TRBV5-4 to TRBJ1-2; D unresolved. Per the germline V gene, CDR1 is SGHNT and CDR2 is YYREEE (reference sequence). The V end lost 0 bases, the J end lost 8 bases, and 23 bases lay between the germline ends. The CDR3 has 17 residues. The CDR3 sequence: CASSLGSLRFVRYGYTF. The CDR3, as DNA: TGTGCCAGCAGCTTGGGCTCTTTAAGGTTCGTCCGGTACGGCTACACCTTC.

V gene TRBV21-1 combines with J gene TRBJ2-7; TRBD1, the table's D call, was not compared with the DNA. TRBV21-1 is a recognized pseudogene. The CDR3 runs to 14 residues. CDR3 sequence (DNA): TGTGCCAGCAGCAAAAATGACATCGACCACGAGCAGTACTTC. This gives the protein CASSKNDIDHEQYF.

The chain is built from TRBV5-4 and TRBJ2-1, with a possible D match to TRBD2 (6 bases). Germline CDR1 is SGHNT and CDR2 is YYREEE (reference sequence). Trimming took 2 bases from V and 3 from J, leaving 15 bases between them. The CDR3 is 16 residues long. The CDR3 sequence is CASSFSTGGNYNEQFF. CDR3 bases: TGTGCCAGCAGCTTTTCCACTGGGGGGAACTACAATGAGCAGTTCTTC.

V and J are TRBV7-9 and TRBJ2-3; D is ambiguous. Germline lookup yields CDR1 SEHNR and CDR2 FQNEAQ (reference sequence). Trimming removed 4 bases from V and 4 bases from J, with 3 bases in between. The CDR3 is 11 residues long. The CDR3 protein is CASSSADTQYF. CDR3 in DNA: TGTGCCAGCAGCTCAGCAGATACGCAGTATTTT.

This chain links TRBV6-1 with TRBJ1-2; 8 positions agree with TRBD1. The CDR3 totals 13 residues. CDR1 is MNHNS and CDR2 is SASEGT in the germline V gene. The V and J ends lost 5 bases and 8 bases, in that order; junction bases with no gene match: 7. The DNA of the CDR3 is TGTGCCAGCAGTACCAGGACAGGGAACGGCTACACCTTC. This sequence encodes CASSTRTGNGYTF.

This sequence joins TRBV28 and TRBJ1-4, with D possibly matching TRBD1 (6 bases). Trimming cost V 3 bases and J 7 bases, with 15 bases left between them. CDR1 MDHEN and CDR2 SYDVKM come from the germline V gene. The CDR3 is 15 amino acids. CDR3 bases: TGTGCCAGCAGTTTGGCTGGCGGAGGGGGTGAAAAACTGTTTTTT. Its protein is CASSLAGGGGEKLFF.

The chain combines TRBV28 with TRBJ2-7, with TRBD2 identical over 7 bases. The V segment lost 4 bases and the J segment 0 bases; nucleotides outside the gene matches: 6. The CDR3 covers 15 residues. Germline lookup yields CDR1 MDHEN and CDR2 SYDVKM. The CDR3 region has the DNA TGTGCCAGCAGTTCTGCCCGGGGGGACTCCTACGAGCAGTACTTC. Protein product: CASSSARGDSYEQYF.

The chain joins TRBV11-2 to TRBJ2-1; D uncertain. Trimming left V 0 bases short and J 10 bases short, with 13 bases between. The CDR3 extends over 14 amino acids. Looked up from germline, CDR1 is SGHAT and CDR2 is FQNNGV. CDR3 sequence reads: CASSLDRVKNEQFF. The CDR3 DNA follows: TGTGCCAGCAGCTTAGATCGGGTGAAGAACGAGCAGTTCTTC.

This clone has only one observation. In DNA form, the CDR3 reads TGTGCCAGTAGTATTGGTGGACTGCACTCTGGAAACACCATATATTTT. It translates to CASSIGGLHSGNTIYF. The gene calls are TRBV19 and TRBJ1-3; D is unresolved. V gave up 3 bases and J gave up 0 bases, with 12 bases separating them. The CDR3 runs to 16 residues. The germline V gene encodes CDR1 LNHDA and CDR2 SQIVND (reference sequence).

The chain couples TRBV19 to TRBJ1-1; D gene unclear. V lost 5 bases and J lost 1, with 11 bases in between. The CDR3 totals 14 residues. Germline V lookup: CDR1 LNHDA, CDR2 SQIVND (reference sequence). The DNA of the CDR3 is TGTGCCAGTAGTTACAGAGGAGGGAACACTGAAGCTTTCTTT. Its translation: CASSYRGGNTEAFF.

J is TRBJ1-1 and V is TRBV7-2; 9 bases are shared with TRBD1. The CDR3 length is 13 residues. The J segment lost 5 bases and the V segment lost 5 bases, leaving 3 bases of the junction unmatched. CDR1 is SGHTA, CDR2 FQGNSA, per germline. CDR3 protein: CASSQGQGTEAFF. CDR3 DNA: TGTGCCAGCAGCCAAGGACAGGGGACTGAAGCTTTCTTT.

The CDR3 nucleotides read TGTGCCAGCAGCTTCGAACAGGGGTCTGAAGCTTTCTTT. Translating it yields CASSFEQGSEAFF. The V call is TRBV7-2, the J call TRBJ1-1; TRBD1 matches 7 bases. This CDR3 comprises 13 residues. CDR1 and CDR2 (germline): SGHTA, FQGNSA. V gave up 3 bases and J gave up 6 bases; unmatched junction bases: 4.

This clone was picked up one time. The V gene is TRBV7-8, the J gene TRBJ2-1; 7 bases align to TRBD1. Looked up from germline, CDR1 is SGHVS and CDR2 is FQNEAQ. This CDR3 contains 17 residues. With V trimmed by 1 base and J by 6 bases, 12 bases remained unmatched. Here the CDR3 reads CASSLVGRDRSGNEQFF. The CDR3 region has the DNA TGTGCCAGCAGCTTAGTGGGCCGGGACAGATCAGGCAATGAGCAGTTCTTC.

This clone has more than one count but fewer than ten. The chain uses TRBV5-4 and TRBJ1-1; 7 bases line up with TRBD1. V dropped 4 bases and J dropped 1; count of bases not matched to a gene: 4. The germline gives CDR1 SGHNT, CDR2 YYREEE (reference sequence). The CDR3 extends over 14 amino acids. CDR3 DNA sequence: TGTGCCAGCAGCCGACAGGGTGGGAACACTGAAGCTTTCTTT. Protein sequence: CASSRQGGNTEAFF. The whole variable domain, filled in from reference TRBV5-4 and TRBJ1-1, reads ETGVTQSPTHLIKTRGQQVTLRCSSQSGHNTVSWYQQALGQGPQFIFQYYREEENGRGNFPPRFSGLQFPNYSSELNVNALELDDSALYLCASSRQGGNTEAFFGQGTRLTVV.

J is TRBJ2-1 and V is TRBV5-6; tentative D call: TRBD2 (5 bases). V lost 2 bases and J lost 3, with 15 bases in between. This CDR3 is 16 amino acids long. In germline, CDR1 is SGHDT, CDR2 YYEEEE. DNA for the CDR3: TGTGCCAGCAGCTTCGAAGGAGGAGTCGGCTACAATGAGCAGTTCTTC. It encodes CASSFEGGVGYNEQFF.

The chain combines TRBV19 with TRBJ1-1; the D gene is possibly TRBD1 (6 bases). CDR1 LNHDA and CDR2 SQIVND come from the germline V gene (reference sequence). The CDR3 sequence is 14 residues long. V lost 5 bases, J lost 1 base, and 11 bases lay in between. The chain's CDR3 is CASSPGQQNTEAFF. CDR3 DNA: TGTGCCAGTAGTCCCGGACAGCAGAACACTGAAGCTTTCTTT.